This is a list of T cell receptor beta chains from one sample in a study of shared clonotypes between healthy human individuals. This table comes from immunoSEQ multiplex PCR, and its TCRdb copy is limited to in-frame clones, with some not included. The repertoire holds approximately 500,000 clones, 90% to 96% seen once, with 0.06% in the top ten. The sample taken for sequencing was naive CD4+ T cells sorted from blood. The receptors come from a woman in her thirties in good health. Both conserved end residues are part of each CDR3. A D gene is named only where the DNA matches it firmly. Clone size appears in some rows only: once, few, many, or a class for an expanded clone.

>.|TRBV9|TRBJ2-1|once
CASSPPGDHYNEQFF
TGTGCCAGCAGCCCACCAGGGGACCACTACAATGAGCAGTTCTTC
>.|TRBV5-1|TRBJ2-1|.
CASSLVVGNEQFF
TGCGCCAGCAGCTTGGTCGTGGGGAATGAGCAGTTCTTC
>TRBD2|TRBV11-3|TRBJ2-1|.
CASSLGLAGNNEQFF
TGTGCCAGCAGCTTAGGACTAGCGGGAAACAATGAGCAGTTCTTC
>.|TRBV9|TRBJ2-1|.
CASSVVVDSSYNEQFF
TGTGCCAGCAGCGTAGTAGTGGACTCCTCCTACAATGAGCAGTTCTTC
>.|TRBV6-6|TRBJ2-3|.
CASSRGRAPSDTQYF
TGTGCCAGCAGTCGCGGACGGGCACCTTCGGATACGCAGTATTTT
>TRBD1|TRBV2|TRBJ1-4|.
CASTPQGAEEKLFF
TGTGCCAGCACCCCCCAGGGGGCAGAGGAAAAACTGTTTTTT
>.|TRBV20-1|TRBJ2-3|.
CSAASTDTQYF
TGCAGTGCCGCAAGCACAGATACGCAGTATTTT
>TRBD1|TRBV7-7|TRBJ2-7|.
CASSVRDRGFYEQYF
TGTGCCAGCAGCGTCCGGGACAGGGGCTTCTACGAGCAGTACTTC
>.|TRBV4-2|TRBJ1-2|.
CASSGGTNYGYTF
TGTGCCAGCAGCGGAGGGACGAACTATGGCTACACCTTC
>.|TRBV6-5|TRBJ1-5|.
CASSYSSEEPQHF
TGTGCCAGCAGTTACTCGAGCGAGGAGCCCCAGCATTTT
>TRBD2|TRBV28|TRBJ2-7|few
CASEGTSDYEQYF
TGTGCCAGCGAAGGGACTAGCGACTACGAGCAGTACTTC
>.|TRBV5-1|TRBJ2-2|.
CASTTGSGTGELFF
TGCGCCAGCACCACCGGGAGTGGCACCGGGGAGCTGTTTTTT
>.|TRBV28|TRBJ2-7|.
CASSLVWGTYEQYF
TGTGCCAGCAGTTTGGTGTGGGGCACCTACGAGCAGTACTTC
>TRBD2|TRBV7-2|TRBJ2-7|.
CASTTSGSYRVYEQYF
TGTGCCAGCACTACTAGCGGGAGTTATCGCGTATACGAGCAGTACTTC
>TRBD1|TRBV7-9|TRBJ2-2|.
CASSLKGQGTGELFF
TGTGCCAGCAGCTTAAAGGGACAGGGCACCGGGGAGCTGTTTTTT
>TRBD2|TRBV4-2|TRBJ2-1|.
CASSQYSGISYNEQFF
TGTGCCAGCAGCCAGTATAGCGGGATCTCCTACAATGAGCAGTTCTTC
>.|TRBV10-2|TRBJ1-5|.
CASSEFIGRQDQPQHF
TGCGCCAGCAGTGAGTTTATAGGCCGTCAAGATCAGCCCCAGCATTTT
>TRBD1|TRBV7-8|TRBJ1-1|.
CASSLPTGRNTEAFF
TGTGCCAGCAGCTTACCGACAGGGAGGAACACTGAAGCTTTCTTT
>.|TRBV27|TRBJ2-1|.
CASSWSEGGHNEQFF
TGTGCCAGCAGTTGGAGTGAGGGCGGGCACAATGAGCAGTTCTTC
>TRBD1|TRBV18|TRBJ1-2|.
CASSPGTGKVTIYGYTF
TGTGCCAGCTCACCAGGGACAGGGAAGGTGACGATCTATGGCTACACCTTC
>.|TRBV19|TRBJ2-2|.
CASSTNSERTGELFF
TGTGCCAGTAGTACGAACTCAGAAAGGACCGGGGAGCTGTTTTTT
>.|TRBV18|TRBJ1-2|once
CASSPPSIPNYGYTF
TGTGCCAGCTCACCACCGTCGATTCCTAACTATGGCTACACCTTC
>.|TRBV7-8|TRBJ2-5|.
CASTRGFQETQYF
TGTGCCAGCACCCGGGGGTTCCAAGAGACCCAGTACTTC
>.|TRBV28|TRBJ2-5|.
CASSLWSLRETQYF
TGTGCCAGCAGTTTATGGTCTCTCCGGGAGACCCAGTACTTC
>.|TRBV6-5|TRBJ2-1|.
CASSYTPVLYNEQFF
TGTGCCAGCAGTTATACACCCGTCCTCTACAATGAGCAGTTCTTC
>TRBD2|TRBV18|TRBJ2-2|.
CASSRLAGATKDTGELFF
TGTGCCAGCTCACGGCTAGCGGGAGCAACTAAGGACACCGGGGAGCTGTTTTTT
>TRBD1|TRBV11-3|TRBJ2-1|.
CASSTEPGGLPFF
TGTGCCAGCAGCACGGAACCAGGGGGCCTACCGTTCTTC
>TRBD2|TRBV4-2|TRBJ2-7|.
CASSLSSGSSYEQYF
TGTGCCAGCAGCCTAAGTAGCGGGAGCTCCTACGAGCAGTACTTC
>.|TRBV7-3|TRBJ1-1|.
CASKEFMNTEAFF
TGTGCCAGCAAGGAGTTCATGAACACTGAAGCTTTCTTT
>.|TRBV2|TRBJ2-7|.
CASSEGPRGGRYEQYF
TGTGCCAGCAGTGAAGGACCCCGCGGAGGCCGCTACGAGCAGTACTTC
>.|TRBV10-3|TRBJ1-4|.
CAIRGSDEKLFF
TGTGCCATCAGAGGTTCGGACGAAAAACTGTTTTTT
>.|TRBV2|TRBJ1-1|.
CASRPQVTILEAFF
TGTGCCAGCAGGCCCCAGGTGACCATTTTAGAAGCTTTCTTT
>TRBD2|TRBV13|TRBJ2-1|.
CASSLGDPPWRTSGEQFF
TGTGCCAGCAGCTTAGGGGACCCCCCCTGGAGGACTAGCGGTGAGCAGTTCTTC
>TRBD1|TRBV18|TRBJ2-2|.
CASSPPRTGGSTGELFF
TGTGCCAGCTCACCACCAAGGACAGGGGGGTCGACCGGGGAGCTGTTTTTT
>TRBD2|TRBV9|TRBJ2-7|few
CASSGTGGGEQYF
TGTGCCAGCAGCGGGACGGGAGGGGGCGAGCAGTACTTC
>.|TRBV2|TRBJ2-2|.
CASFWGTGELFF
TGTGCCAGCTTCTGGGGAACCGGGGAGCTGTTTTTT
>.|TRBV12-5|TRBJ2-1|.
CASGFETGPRRINEQFF
TGTGCTAGTGGTTTCGAAACGGGACCGCGCCGGATCAATGAGCAGTTCTTC
>.|TRBV27|TRBJ2-1|.
CASSSLLGGSSYNEQFF
TGTGCCAGCAGTTCCCTCCTAGGGGGGAGCTCCTACAATGAGCAGTTCTTC
>.|TRBV6-5|TRBJ2-1|.
CASSYVDRSYNEQFF
TGTGCCAGCAGTTACGTCGACAGGTCCTACAATGAGCAGTTCTTC
>TRBD2|TRBV7-8|TRBJ2-1|.
CASSLYPSGSPNEQFF
TGTGCCAGCAGCTTATACCCCAGCGGGAGCCCCAATGAGCAGTTCTTC
>TRBD2|TRBV7-2|TRBJ2-2|.
CASSFRGGGSATGELFF
TGTGCCAGCAGTTTCCGGGGAGGCGGGAGTGCCACCGGGGAGCTGTTTTTT
>TRBD1|TRBV18|TRBJ1-1|.
CASSPDRVNTEAFF
TGTGCCAGCTCACCCGACAGGGTGAACACTGAAGCTTTCTTT
>.|TRBV6-6|TRBJ1-3|few
CASSPSSGNTIYF
TGTGCCAGCAGCCCCTCCTCTGGAAACACCATATATTTT
>TRBD2|TRBV4-2|TRBJ2-7|.
CASSQDLAGGTSYEQYF
TGTGCCAGCAGCCAAGATTTAGCGGGAGGTACCTCCTACGAGCAGTACTTC
>.|TRBV19|TRBJ2-2|.
CASSADQRPVAGELFF
TGTGCCAGTAGCGCGGACCAACGCCCTGTCGCCGGGGAGCTGTTTTTT
>TRBD2|TRBV27|TRBJ2-1|.
CASSSGLAGEGEQFF
TGTGCCAGCAGTTCCGGACTAGCGGGAGAGGGTGAGCAGTTCTTC
>TRBD1|TRBV25-1|TRBJ2-2|.
CASNDRGGGELFF
TGTGCCAGCAATGACAGGGGCGGCGGGGAGCTGTTTTTT
>.|TRBV19|TRBJ1-5|.
CASSMGWARGNQPQHF
TGTGCCAGTAGTATGGGGTGGGCTAGGGGCAATCAGCCCCAGCATTTT
>.|TRBV6-5|TRBJ1-4|.
CASSTTERGEKLFF
TGTGCCAGCAGTACGACGGAGAGAGGGGAAAAACTGTTTTTT
>.|TRBV6-1|TRBJ2-2|.
CASSDYSYPNAGELFF
TGTGCCAGCAGTGATTATTCCTACCCTAACGCCGGGGAGCTGTTTTTT
>TRBD1|TRBV30|TRBJ1-6|.
CAWSVFLGRGLSPLHF
TGTGCCTGGAGTGTTTTCCTCGGCAGGGGGCTTTCACCCCTCCACTTT
>.|TRBV10-3|TRBJ2-7|.
CAISDPVLRGFYEQYF
TGTGCCATCAGTGACCCGGTGCTCAGGGGATTCTACGAGCAGTACTTC